This paragraph reports one T cell receptor beta chain. This clonotype was counted many times. The antigen it binds to is not known. No base qualities exist here, and no much larger clone lies one base off it. The label giving this sample's time point can be read as: newly diagnosed GD, antithyroid drugs for less than 3 months. For both TCR sequencing and RNA sequencing, RNA was extracted from PBMCs using TRIzol. The diagnosis of Graves' disease was made according to American Thyroid Association guidelines. Patients for the study were recruited at an endocrinology department in Xi'an, China. From each patient, approximately 10 milliliters of peripheral blood was collected into an EDTA anticoagulant tube. Ficoll Paque Plus density gradient separation was used to isolate PBMCs, and no further T cell sorting was performed. An Agilent 2100 Bioanalyzer and agarose gel were used to assess RNA quality, and a NanoDrop 2000 was used to measure RNA concentration.

This entry belongs to a study of regulatory T cells in long-lasting Graves disease (dated by TCRdb to about 2021). The study in broad terms: Antithyroid drugs had been taken for less than 3 months by newly diagnosed Graves' disease patients. Patients with persistent Graves' disease were compared with patients with newly diagnosed Graves' disease using TCR sequencing and RNA sequencing of peripheral blood. The study was registered as a clinical trial and conducted in China. A total of around 35 samples underwent TCR sequencing: around 13 from persistent and around 20 from newly diagnosed Graves' disease patients. General study outcomes and caveats: TRBV28, TRBJ1-2 and TRBJ2-5 were preferentially used in persistent disease, while TRBV20-1 and TRBJ2-1 were favored in newly diagnosed disease. The authors acknowledged the small sample size as a limitation that may reduce accuracy. Only peripheral blood was studied, because thyroid tissue, the primary lesion, was inaccessible. Sequencing and analysis were limited to the TCR beta chain. Persistent Graves' disease patients showed lower TCR Shannon entropy and fewer highly expanded clones than newly diagnosed patients, suggesting clonal expansion. Persistent patients shared more public clonotypes among themselves (around 2,500) than newly diagnosed patients did (more than 950).

The germline V gene encodes CDR1 MNHNS and CDR2 SASEGT. V is cut back by 5 bases and J by 0 bases, with 5 bases in the junction unmatched. Spanning cysteine to phenylalanine, the CDR3 consists of 15 amino acids. The retained sequence is limited to the CDR3, 45 bases, with the frame set at the first base. To prepare the library, multiplex PCR was applied. The instrument was an Illumina HiSeq 4000. iRepertoire HTBI primers and Arm-PCR amplification of CDR3 regions were used to construct TCR beta libraries. PCR products were gel purified before sequencing. On the authors' methods: Gene usage analysis of CDR3 amino acid clonotypes used the 62 TRBV and some 13 TRBJ segments found across samples. COPE and FqMerger were used to merge filtered high-quality paired reads into contigs. Contigs were aligned with BLAST to IMGT TRBV, TRBD and TRBJ reference genes, and CDR3 was defined per IMGT. Any clonotype with a frequency above 0.1% was counted as a highly expanded clone. Shannon entropy served as the measure of repertoire diversity, while the Gini coefficient captured V-J evenness. A clonotype was considered public if more than one individual shared it. The public reads were quality trimmed at Q25 with fastp and then assembled into clones with MiXCR by TCRdb, keeping productive beta chains. CDR3 protein sequences are deduplicated, and each keeps its most common genes and DNA. The V and J calls here are based on TCRdb, not the publication. This sample gives some 350,000 distinct CDR3 sequences in total; roughly 17% of them show up just once. 20% of the sample is in the top ten clones.

Separately, the same data were catalogued under a study of T cells in Graves' hyperthyroidism and ophthalmopathy. Taken from the second paper: Stable Graves' hyperthyroidism was defined as no progression to ophthalmopathy during 18 months of follow-up. The hyperthyroidism patients were between 18 and 65 years old and newly diagnosed, with a disease duration of less than 2 months. The study excluded patients with uncontrolled infections, other autoimmune diseases, pregnancy or lactation. Diagnoses relied on clinical symptoms, serum thyroxine and TRAb, thyroid ultrasound and orbital computed tomography. The TCR CDR3 was subjected to a first round of RT-PCR using the HTBI primer set and the Qiagen OneStep RT-PCR kit. Most expanded thyroid clonotypes (frequency above 0.001) were also detected in blood, a finding suggesting that blood repertoires may reflect thyroid immune responses. In cross-validation, a model built on a 13 V-J signature told ophthalmopathy apart from stable hyperthyroidism with approximately 90% sensitivity and around 83% specificity, and in testing the same model reached 80%/75%. During validation, the model predicted progression to ophthalmopathy a median of approximately 7 months ahead of onset, with roughly 65% sensitivity and about 72% specificity. TCR V-J signatures able to tell the groups apart were searched for in a discovery cohort of some 97 patients, of whom more than 40 had Graves' ophthalmopathy and 55 to 60 had stable Graves' hyperthyroidism. An independent validation cohort of around 19 hyperthyroidism patients and approximately 15 patients who later progressed to ophthalmopathy tested prospective prediction of ophthalmopathy. For training and testing, the approximately 97 patients in the discovery cohort were randomly divided in a 7:3 ratio. Thyroid tissue and blood T-cell repertoires from roughly six Graves' hyperthyroidism patients were also compared in the study. After sampling, hyperthyroidism patients received methimazole starting at 30 mg daily, and ophthalmopathy patients received high-dose intravenous methylprednisolone. The libraries were constructed in a second round of multiplex PCR and then size-selected and purified. The libraries were sequenced on an Illumina HiSeq2000 using paired-end 100 bp reads. SOAPnuke was used to process the raw data, throwing out any read that contained adapters or uncalled bases, had a mean Phred below 15, or lacked an exact constant-primer or identifier match. High-quality paired reads were merged using COPE v1.2.5, and each unique nucleotide sequence was defined as a clonotype. MiTCR v1.1 was used to align the clonotypes against IMGT TRBV, TRBD and TRBJ reference segments. The analysis included only V-J combinations with a frequency above 0.0001, which together covered roughly 99% of the repertoires. The TCS score was defined as the ratio of F50 (clonal expansion) to E x V (chaos), calculated using BLOSUM62-based TCRdist between CDR3 peptides within each V-J. Welch's t-statistics and random forest reduced 500 to 550 V-J features to roughly 13, which were used in a naive Bayes classifier (R e1071). No statistical method was used to fix the sample size in advance, and group allocation was not hidden from the investigators. TCR Vbeta CDR3 sequencing of 135 peripheral blood samples (43 ophthalmopathy, 75 hyperthyroidism and roughly 17 progressor patients) is reported in the paper.

The chain is made from TRBV6-1 and TRBJ2-7; 9 of the junction bases match TRBD1. This sequence was found in a woman under 30 with Graves disease. Donor details come from another sample of the same person, matched by shared clones. The sequences come from peripheral blood mononuclear cells (PBMCs), collected at new diagnosis, from a patient treated with antithyroid drugs. CDR3 reads: CASSTGTGISYEQYF. Read as DNA, the sequence is TGTGCCAGCAGTACGGGGACAGGGATCTCCTACGAGCAGTACTTC.